This T cell receptor (beta chain) is from a study of CD8 T cells in Susac syndrome. CD8+ and CD4+ T cells circulating in blood were sequenced for TCR beta. Negative isolation was applied to CD8+ and CD4+ T cells, and FACS enrichment was applied to TEMRA cells. An input of roughly 0.45 to 1 ug of RNA was subjected to reverse transcription using random hexamers. MiXCR, applied by TCRdb to the immunoSEQ multiplex PCR reads, yields one record per CDR3 protein. The sample lists over 300,000 distinct CDR3 sequences; about 91% were seen once. The sample taken for sequencing was CD4+ T cells from PBMCs. This TCR came from a human donor with multiple sclerosis.

Here the CDR3 reads CSAPGGPWTSGTYEQFF. CDR3 sequence (DNA): TGCAGTGCCCCCGGGGGCCCCTGGACTAGCGGGACGTATGAGCAGTTCTTC. The J gene is TRBJ2-1, the V gene TRBV20-1, with 12 bases fitting TRBD2. V was clipped by 6 bases and J by 8 bases; unmatched bases: 17. The CDR3 loop spans 17 amino acids. Germline assignment: CDR1 DFQATT and CDR2 SNEGSKA (reference sequence).